Listed below are T cell receptor beta chains from one sample, sequenced in a study of OX40 agonist ivuxolimab in advanced cancers. The repertoire was sequenced with immunoSEQ multiplex PCR; TCRdb's copy has only in-frame clones and lacks some. The sample shows about 140,000 clones, 85% to 95% of them seen only once. The material sequenced was CD4+ or CD8+ T cells sorted from blood, taken in a trial of the OX40 agonist ivuxolimab. These receptors were obtained from an adult with an advanced solid tumor such as melanoma, head and neck, liver or kidney cancer. The CDR3 runs from the conserved cysteine through the conserved F or W. D genes are given only for firm matches. Only part of the rows carry a size: once, few, many, or a class if the clone is expanded.

j_call: TRBJ1-6; clone_size: .; v_call: TRBV19; d_call: .; cdr3_nt: TGTGCCAGTAGTCCGCGACAGGTTTATAATTCACCCCTCCACTTT; cdr3_aa: CASSPRQVYNSPLHF
j_call: TRBJ1-1; clone_size: .; v_call: TRBV18; d_call: .; cdr3_nt: TGTGCCAGCTCACCAATGAGGACTGAAGCTTTCTTT; cdr3_aa: CASSPMRTEAFF
j_call: TRBJ2-7; clone_size: .; v_call: TRBV6-5; d_call: .; cdr3_nt: TGTGCCAGCAGTTACAGGACGACCTACGAGCAGTACTTC; cdr3_aa: CASSYRTTYEQYF
j_call: TRBJ1-2; clone_size: once; v_call: TRBV18; d_call: .; cdr3_nt: TGTGCCAGCTCTGGCCGGGACACAAAACTTCACGCCTATGGCTACACCTTC; cdr3_aa: CASSGRDTKLHAYGYTF
j_call: TRBJ2-3; clone_size: .; v_call: TRBV29-1; d_call: .; cdr3_nt: TGCAGCGTTGAATGGGCAGGCCGCACAGATACGCAGTATTTT; cdr3_aa: CSVEWAGRTDTQYF
j_call: TRBJ2-7; clone_size: .; v_call: TRBV18; d_call: TRBD1; cdr3_nt: TGTGCCAGCTCACTCCGGACAGGGCAGTCCTACGAGCAGTACTTC; cdr3_aa: CASSLRTGQSYEQYF
j_call: TRBJ2-4; clone_size: once; v_call: TRBV7-9; d_call: .; cdr3_nt: TGTGCCAGCAGCCCTCTAGCCAAAAACATTCAGTACTTC; cdr3_aa: CASSPLAKNIQYF
j_call: TRBJ2-7; clone_size: .; v_call: TRBV6-5; d_call: .; cdr3_nt: TGTGCCAGCAGTTCTGCAGGGAGCTCCTACGAGCAGTACTTC; cdr3_aa: CASSSAGSSYEQYF
j_call: TRBJ1-6; clone_size: .; v_call: TRBV7-2; d_call: TRBD1; cdr3_nt: TGTGCCAGCAGCCCGGGACAGGGGGGTAATTCACCCCTCCACTTT; cdr3_aa: CASSPGQGGNSPLHF
j_call: TRBJ2-5; clone_size: .; v_call: TRBV9; d_call: .; cdr3_nt: TGTGCCAGCAGCGTAGACCCGACAGGAAGGGAGACCCAGTACTTC; cdr3_aa: CASSVDPTGRETQYF
j_call: TRBJ1-4; clone_size: once; v_call: TRBV9; d_call: .; cdr3_nt: TGTGCCAGCAGCGTATTGGCAACTAATGAAAAACTGTTTTTT; cdr3_aa: CASSVLATNEKLFF
j_call: TRBJ2-2; clone_size: .; v_call: TRBV9; d_call: .; cdr3_nt: TGTGCCAGCAGCGCGGGCAATACGAACACCGGGGAGCTGTTTTTT; cdr3_aa: CASSAGNTNTGELFF
j_call: TRBJ2-1; clone_size: .; v_call: TRBV5-1; d_call: TRBD2; cdr3_nt: TGCGCCAGCAGCTTCTCCACCACTAGCGGGAGGGCCTGGTTCTTC; cdr3_aa: CASSFSTTSGRAWFF
j_call: TRBJ1-1; clone_size: few; v_call: TRBV9; d_call: .; cdr3_nt: TGTGCCAGCAGCGCCGGGACACATGAAGCTTTCTTT; cdr3_aa: CASSAGTHEAFF
j_call: TRBJ2-7; clone_size: .; v_call: TRBV7-2; d_call: TRBD1; cdr3_nt: TGTGCCAGCGCACGGACAGGGATAAACTACGAGCAGTACTTC; cdr3_aa: CASARTGINYEQYF
j_call: TRBJ1-5; clone_size: few; v_call: TRBV10-3; d_call: .; cdr3_nt: TGTGCCATCAGTGAGTCGGGGAGGGGGAGCAATCAGCCCCAGCATTTT; cdr3_aa: CAISESGRGSNQPQHF
j_call: TRBJ2-3; clone_size: once; v_call: TRBV5-1; d_call: .; cdr3_nt: TGCGCCAGCAGCTTGGTATTACAGGCGAGCACAGATACGCAGTATTTT; cdr3_aa: CASSLVLQASTDTQYF
j_call: TRBJ1-2; clone_size: .; v_call: TRBV10-3; d_call: TRBD1; cdr3_nt: TGTGCCATCAGTGGAGGAACGGGACAGCTACTTCTCTATGGCTACACCTTC; cdr3_aa: CAISGGTGQLLLYGYTF
j_call: TRBJ1-1; clone_size: .; v_call: TRBV4-3; d_call: .; cdr3_nt: TGCGCCAGCAGCCGATCTGGGAGGCGGTTGAACACTGAAGCTTTCTTT; cdr3_aa: CASSRSGRRLNTEAFF
j_call: TRBJ1-3; clone_size: .; v_call: TRBV6-1; d_call: .; cdr3_nt: TGTGCCAGCAGGCCGGGCCTTGGAAACACCATATATTTT; cdr3_aa: CASRPGLGNTIYF